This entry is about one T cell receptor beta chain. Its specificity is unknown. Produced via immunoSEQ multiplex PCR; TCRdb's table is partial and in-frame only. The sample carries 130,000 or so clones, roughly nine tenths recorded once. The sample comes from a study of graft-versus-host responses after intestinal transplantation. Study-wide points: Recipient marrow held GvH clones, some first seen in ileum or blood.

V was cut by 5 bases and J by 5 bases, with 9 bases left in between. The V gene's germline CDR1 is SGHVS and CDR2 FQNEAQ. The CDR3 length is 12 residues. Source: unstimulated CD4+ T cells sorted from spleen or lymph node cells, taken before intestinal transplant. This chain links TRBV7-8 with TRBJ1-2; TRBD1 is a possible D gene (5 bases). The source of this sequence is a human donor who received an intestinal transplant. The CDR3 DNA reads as TGTGCCAGCAGCCCGAGACAGTATGGCTACACCTTC. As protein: CASSPRQYGYTF. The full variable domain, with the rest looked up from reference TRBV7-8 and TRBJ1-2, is GAGVSQSPRYKVAKRGQDVALRCDPISGHVSLFWYQQALGQGPEFLTYFQNEAQLDKSGLPSDRFFAERPEGSVSTLKIQRTQQEDSAVYLCASSPRQYGYTFGSGTRLTVV.